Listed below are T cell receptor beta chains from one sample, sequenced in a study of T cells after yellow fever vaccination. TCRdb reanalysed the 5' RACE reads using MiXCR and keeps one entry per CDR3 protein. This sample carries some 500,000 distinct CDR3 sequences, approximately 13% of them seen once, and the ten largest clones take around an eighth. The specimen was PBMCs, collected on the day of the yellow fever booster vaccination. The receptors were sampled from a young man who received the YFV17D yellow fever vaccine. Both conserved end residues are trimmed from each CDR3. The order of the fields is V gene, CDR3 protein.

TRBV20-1 SARTAANNEQF
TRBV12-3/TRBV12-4 ASGQGSPLH
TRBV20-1 SARGGPRPDTQY
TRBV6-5 ASSYGEADQPQH
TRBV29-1 SVEGSGSLYEQY
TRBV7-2 ASSLVPRGAGTQY
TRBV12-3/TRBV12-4 ASSSTRVGTDTQY
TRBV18 ASSPVSSGNPNYGYT
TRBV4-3 ASSQVSLAGNSEQY
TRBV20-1 SARGMGTVSQPQH
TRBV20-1 SARDQSSVVLEQY
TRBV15 ATSRERIPDTQY
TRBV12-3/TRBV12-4 ASNRDRGEQY
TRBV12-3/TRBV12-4 ASSGKGQPNIQY
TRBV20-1 SAREGGTHRNEQF
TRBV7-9 ASSPIVVADYNEQF
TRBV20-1 SALPQVLTTNEKLF
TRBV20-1 SARPTSGSGTQY
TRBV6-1 ASMVTLNTEAF
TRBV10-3 AIGTGAGGANEQF
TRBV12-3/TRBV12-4 ASTGGYEQY
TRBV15 ATSRVKLRQGTSYEQY
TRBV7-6 ASTAYGTADTQY
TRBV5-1 ASSLAQGDYGYT
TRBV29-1 SVEGTGVIYNEQF
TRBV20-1 SPGVGGVVDTQY
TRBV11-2 ASSLDPTGSYSNQPQH
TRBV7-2 ASSGAGTSGRIIQY
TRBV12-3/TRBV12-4 ASSPTGVTEAF
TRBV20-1 SARTSGRFTGELF
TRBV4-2 ASSQDFIQEQY
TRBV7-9 ASSPLKNRGNYEQY